Reported below is one T cell receptor beta chain. What it recognizes is unknown. In germline, CDR1 is SNHLY, CDR2 FYNNEI. The CDR3 spans 13 residues. V was clipped by 7 bases and J by 8 bases; unmatched bases: 8. The sample comes from a study of cytomegalovirus exposure and HLA in healthy donors. Overall study: Of the donors genotyped, about 410 in all, 65% to 90% fell in the Caucasian-associated ancestry cluster.

Primers for the PCR totalled 60 Vbeta and 13 Jbeta. Libraries were prepared by immunoSEQ multiplex PCR; TCRdb keeps only in-frame clonotypes and omits some of them. The sample has roughly 120,000 clones; over 65% are singletons. Overall study findings and caveats: In an earlier analysis, most TCR beta V segments were productive about 87% or about 30% of the time.

The sequencing sample was made of PBMCs. V usage is TRBV2 and J usage is TRBJ1-2, with TRBD1 matching 9 bases. This clonotype was obtained from a young woman in good health and CMV-seronegative. CDR3 in amino acids: CASTPDRGFGYTF. CDR3 nucleotides: TGTGCCAGCACTCCAGACAGGGGGTTCGGCTACACCTTC.